These 10 T cell receptor beta chains were all obtained from the same sample, sequenced in a study of long-term antiretroviral therapy in people with HIV. Researchers report immunoSEQ v3.0 was run at survey level. Repertoires were generated with immunoSEQ multiplex PCR, while TCRdb's copy carries only in-frame clones and drops some. Altogether roughly 25,000 clones are present, approximately 83% being singletons, with the ten largest covering around 6%. Sequences were derived from unsorted PBMCs, sampled 0.7 years before starting antiretroviral therapy. These receptors were taken from a man aged 25-40 years with HIV.

The sample holds a few counts of this clone. The chain has TRBV27 and TRBJ2-1; 12 positions match TRBD2. This CDR3 is built from 15 residues. Trimming took 5 bases from V and 6 from J; bases not matched to a gene: 5. Germline CDR1 MNHEY, CDR2 SMNVEV (reference sequence). CDR3 residues: CASSVLAGGTNEQFF. The CDR3 DNA is TGTGCCAGCAGTGTACTAGCGGGAGGAACCAATGAGCAGTTCTTC.

By share, this clone ranks as medium-sized. The rearrangement uses TRBV27 and TRBJ2-7, with D possibly called TRBD1 or TRBD2 (5 bases each). Germline V gene lookup returns CDR1 MNHEY and CDR2 SMNVEV (reference sequence). The CDR3 loop spans 18 amino acids. V was clipped by 4 bases and J by 7 bases, with 29 bases between them. In DNA form, the CDR3 reads TGTGCCAGCAGTTCTTCTGGGACCGAGGGTCCCTGGAAGAGGGAGCAGTACTTC. Protein sequence: CASSSSGTEGPWKREQYF.

The gene calls are TRBV18 and TRBJ1-3, with a tentative D call TRBD1 (5 bases). CDR3 length: 14 amino acids. V was cut by 3 bases and J by 1 base, with 7 bases left in between. The germline V gene has CDR1 KGHSH and CDR2 LQKENI. The CDR3, as DNA: TGTGCCAGCTCACCCGGGGGTTCTGGAAACACCATATATTTT. It is translated as CASSPGGSGNTIYF.

This clone has a handful of counts. J is TRBJ1-6 and V is TRBV5-4; D gene uncertain. Germline V lookup: CDR1 SGHNT, CDR2 YYREEE (reference sequence). The V end lost 4 bases, the J end lost 7 bases, and 9 bases lay between the germline ends. The CDR3 is 13 residues long. The CDR3 DNA reads TGTGCCAGCAGCCGGAGGGAAAATTCACCCCTCCACTTT. Protein product: CASSRRENSPLHF.

This chain joins TRBV9 and TRBJ1-6; the D is unclear. Deletions cut 0 bases from V and 9 bases from J, with 13 bases between. The germline V gene encodes CDR1 SGDLS and CDR2 YYNGEE. CDR3 length: 15 amino acids. Written as DNA, the CDR3 is TGTGCCAGCAGCGTAGTGGAAGGCTTAGGTTCACCCCTCCACTTT. Its protein is CASSVVEGLGSPLHF.

V is TRBV28 and J is TRBJ1-1; weak D call: TRBD1 (5 bases). Deletions cut 3 bases from V and 0 bases from J, with 23 bases between. Germline V gene data show CDR1 as MDHEN and CDR2 as SYDVKM. This CDR3 contains 19 residues. CDR3 sequence reads: CASSFDRVGLGVMNTEAFF. CDR3 DNA sequence: TGTGCCAGCAGTTTTGACCGAGTGGGGCTCGGAGTGATGAACACTGAAGCTTTCTTT.

The chain recombines TRBV7-2 with TRBJ2-1; D possibly corresponds to TRBD2 (5 bases). Trimming shortened V by 1 base and J by 6 bases, and 13 bases separated the two germline ends. CDR1 is SGHTA and CDR2 is FQGNSA in the germline V gene. The CDR3 covers 15 residues. The CDR3 DNA reads as TGTGCCAGCAGCTTAGGTTTACGGGATGGCAATGAGCAGTTCTTC. It yields the protein CASSLGLRDGNEQFF.

The chain has TRBV5-4 and TRBJ2-3, with TRBD2 identical over 11 bases. Germline trimming cut 3 bases from V and 1 base from J; bases unmatched to any gene: 1. Germline CDR1 SGHNT, CDR2 YYREEE (reference sequence). The CDR3 is 15 residues long. This CDR3 reads CASSSLAGGTDTQYF. In nucleotides, the CDR3 is TGTGCCAGCAGCTCACTAGCGGGGGGCACAGATACGCAGTATTTT. The entire variable domain, with the rest obtained from reference TRBV5-4 and TRBJ2-3, is as follows: ETGVTQSPTHLIKTRGQQVTLRCSSQSGHNTVSWYQQALGQGPQFIFQYYREEENGRGNFPPRFSGLQFPNYSSELNVNALELDDSALYLCASSSLAGGTDTQYFGPGTRLTVL.

This clone turned up a few times. The chain has TRBV30 and TRBJ2-2; the D gene is possibly TRBD1 (6 bases). V lost 0 bases and J lost 6, with 14 bases in between. The germline V gene encodes CDR1 GTSNPN and CDR2 SVGIG (reference sequence). This CDR3 has 15 residues. In DNA form, the CDR3 reads TGTGCCTGGAGTGTTAAAACAGGGCGGGCCGGGGAGCTGTTTTTT. It codes for CAWSVKTGRAGELFF.

The genes are TRBV5-1 and TRBJ2-7; 13 positions agree with TRBD2. Trimming at V came to 3 bases and at J to 3 bases, leaving 0 bases not matched to a gene. The CDR3 totals 14 residues. Germline values: CDR1 SGHRS, CDR2 YFSETQ. The CDR3 region is CASSWTSGSYEQYF. The DNA of the CDR3 is TGCGCCAGCAGCTGGACTAGCGGGAGCTACGAGCAGTACTTC.